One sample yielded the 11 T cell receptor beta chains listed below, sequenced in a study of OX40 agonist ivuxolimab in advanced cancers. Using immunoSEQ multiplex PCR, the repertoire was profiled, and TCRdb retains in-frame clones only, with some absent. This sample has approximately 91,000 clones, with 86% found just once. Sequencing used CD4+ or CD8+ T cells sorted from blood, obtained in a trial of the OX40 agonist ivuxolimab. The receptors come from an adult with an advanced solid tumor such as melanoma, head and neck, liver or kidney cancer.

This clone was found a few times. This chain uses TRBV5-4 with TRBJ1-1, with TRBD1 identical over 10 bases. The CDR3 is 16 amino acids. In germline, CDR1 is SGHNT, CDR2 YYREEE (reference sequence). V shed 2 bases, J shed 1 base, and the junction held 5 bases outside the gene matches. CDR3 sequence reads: CASSLMGQGSNTEAFF. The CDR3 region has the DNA TGTGCCAGCAGCTTAATGGGACAGGGGTCGAACACTGAAGCTTTCTTT.

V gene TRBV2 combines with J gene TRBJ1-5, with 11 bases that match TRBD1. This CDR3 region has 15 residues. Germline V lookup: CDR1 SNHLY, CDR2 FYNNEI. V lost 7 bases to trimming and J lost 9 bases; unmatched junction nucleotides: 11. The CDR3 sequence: CASTRTGGDSGPQHF. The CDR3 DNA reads TGTGCCAGCACCCGGACAGGGGGCGATTCCGGGCCCCAGCATTTT. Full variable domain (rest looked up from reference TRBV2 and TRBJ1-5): EPEVTQTPSHQVTQMGQEVILRCVPISNHLYFYWYRQILGQKVEFLVSFYNNEISEKSEIFDDQFSVERPDGSNFTLKIRSTKLEDSAMYFCASTRTGGDSGPQHFGDGTRLSIL.

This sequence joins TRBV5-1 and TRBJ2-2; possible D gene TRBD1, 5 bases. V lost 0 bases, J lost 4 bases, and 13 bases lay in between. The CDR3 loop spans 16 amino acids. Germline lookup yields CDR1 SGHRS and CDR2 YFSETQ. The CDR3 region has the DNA TGCGCCAGCAGCTTGGACCTGGGGCCCGGCACCGGGGAGCTGTTTTTT. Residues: CASSLDLGPGTGELFF.

Written as DNA, the CDR3 is TGTGCCAGTAGGACAGGGTGGCAAGAGACCCAGTACTTC. Protein sequence: CASRTGWQETQYF. The genes are TRBV2 and TRBJ2-5; 8 bases map to TRBD1. The germline CDR1 and CDR2 sequences are SNHLY and FYNNEI. The CDR3 runs 13 residues. V was pared by 9 bases and J by 2 bases, with 5 bases of the junction left unmatched.

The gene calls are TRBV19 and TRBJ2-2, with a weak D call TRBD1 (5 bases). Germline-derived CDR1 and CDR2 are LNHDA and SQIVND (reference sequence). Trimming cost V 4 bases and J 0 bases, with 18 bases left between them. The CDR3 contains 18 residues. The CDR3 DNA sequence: TGTGCCAGTAGTAATCTTGGACAAAGAAAACCGAACACCGGGGAGCTGTTTTTT. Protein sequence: CASSNLGQRKPNTGELFF.

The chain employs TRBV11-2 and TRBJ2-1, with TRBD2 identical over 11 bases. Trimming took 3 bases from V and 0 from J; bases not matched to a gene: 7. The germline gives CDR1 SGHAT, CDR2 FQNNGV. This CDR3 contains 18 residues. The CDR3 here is CASSFELGLAGSYNEQFF. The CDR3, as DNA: TGTGCCAGCAGCTTTGAACTCGGACTAGCGGGCTCCTACAATGAGCAGTTCTTC. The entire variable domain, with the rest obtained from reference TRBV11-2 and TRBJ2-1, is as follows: EAGVAQSPRYKIIEKRQSVAFWCNPISGHATLYWYQQILGQGPKLLIQFQNNGVVDDSQLPKDRFSAERLKGVDSTLKIQPAKLEDSAVYLCASSFELGLAGSYNEQFFGPGTRLTVL.

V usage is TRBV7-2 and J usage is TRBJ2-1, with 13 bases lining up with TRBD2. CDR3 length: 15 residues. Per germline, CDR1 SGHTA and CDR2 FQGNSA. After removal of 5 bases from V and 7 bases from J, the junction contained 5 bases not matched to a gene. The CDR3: CASSRGLAGSNEQFF. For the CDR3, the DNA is TGTGCCAGCAGCCGGGGACTAGCGGGGTCAAATGAGCAGTTCTTC.

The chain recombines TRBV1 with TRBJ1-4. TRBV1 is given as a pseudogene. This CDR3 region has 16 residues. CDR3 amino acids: CTSSRALRGEDEKLFF. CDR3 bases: TGCACCAGCAGCCGAGCTCTGCGGGGGGAGGATGAAAAACTGTTTTTT.

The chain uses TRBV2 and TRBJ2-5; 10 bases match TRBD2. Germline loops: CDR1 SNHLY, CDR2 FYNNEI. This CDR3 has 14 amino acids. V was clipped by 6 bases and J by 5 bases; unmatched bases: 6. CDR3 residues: CASRKSGGAETQYF. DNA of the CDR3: TGTGCCAGCAGGAAGAGCGGGGGGGCGGAGACCCAGTACTTC.

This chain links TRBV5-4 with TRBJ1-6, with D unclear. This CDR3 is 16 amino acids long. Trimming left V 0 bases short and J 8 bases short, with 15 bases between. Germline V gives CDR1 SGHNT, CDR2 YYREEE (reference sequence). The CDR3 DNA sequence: TGTGCCAGCAGCTTGGCCGGCGCAGATGGGGATTCACCCCTCCACTTT. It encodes CASSLAGADGDSPLHF.

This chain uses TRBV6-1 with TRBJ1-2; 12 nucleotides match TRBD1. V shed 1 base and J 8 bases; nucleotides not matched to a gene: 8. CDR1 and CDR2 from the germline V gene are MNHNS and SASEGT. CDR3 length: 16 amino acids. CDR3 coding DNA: TGTGCCAGCAGTGAAGTTTTGGGACAGGGGGCACACGGCTACACCTTC. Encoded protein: CASSEVLGQGAHGYTF.